This T cell receptor (beta chain) came from a study of blood T cell repertoires in COVID-19. At the level of the study: The United States, Italy and Spain were the sources of the acute and convalescent COVID-19 samples. The analysed material was cDNA or gDNA that came from T cells, B-cell-depleted T cells, or PBMCs.

The CDR3 is 13 amino acids. Germline assignment: CDR1 SNHLY and CDR2 FYNNEI. J gave up 3 bases and V 8 bases, and 6 bases lay outside the gene matches. Measured with immunoSEQ multiplex PCR; TCRdb has only the in-frame clones, and not every one. The table includes about 200,000 clones, 75% to 90% detected once. Patients in Seattle were enrolled during active infection, then followed longitudinally. The sequence was collected from a woman in her 70s with COVID-19, enrolled during active disease. Sequenced input: peripheral blood. The chain combines TRBV2 with TRBJ1-2; 7 nucleotides line up with TRBD1. This CDR3 is CASGTTGDYGYTF. CDR3 nucleotide sequence: TGTGCCAGCGGAACCACAGGGGACTATGGCTACACCTTC.